One and the same sample provided the 14 T cell receptor beta chains below, sequenced in a study of spatial heterogeneity in lung cancer. MiXCR, run by TCRdb on the 5' RACE reads, gives a single entry per CDR3 protein. The table lists around 15,000 distinct CDR3 sequences, under 20% of them singletons. Time point described: blood at routine non-recurrence follow-up after resection. Sample: PBMCs, taken at follow-up. The receptors derive from a male donor with early-stage non-small cell lung cancer.

The chain is built from TRBV11-2 and TRBJ2-3; 12 nucleotides line up with TRBD2. CDR3 length equals 16 residues. V dropped 6 bases and J dropped 4; count of bases not matched to a gene: 8. The germline V gene encodes CDR1 SGHAT and CDR2 FQNNGV. Written as DNA, the CDR3 is TGTGCCAGCAGTCCCCTAGCGGGGGGGTGGTCAGATACGCAGTATTTT. Protein product: CASSPLAGGWSDTQYF. Looking up the rest from reference TRBV11-2 and TRBJ2-3 gives the full variable domain: EAGVAQSPRYKIIEKRQSVAFWCNPISGHATLYWYQQILGQGPKLLIQFQNNGVVDDSQLPKDRFSAERLKGVDSTLKIQPAKLEDSAVYLCASSPLAGGWSDTQYFGPGTRLTVL.

This chain connects TRBV20-1 to TRBJ1-2; 7 nucleotides match TRBD1. The CDR3 contains 14 residues. The germline V gene has CDR1 DFQATT and CDR2 SNEGSKA (reference sequence). J lost 2 bases, V lost 4 bases, and 7 bases had no gene match. The CDR3 is CSATSRQGNYGYTF. For the CDR3, the DNA is TGCAGTGCTACCTCCAGACAGGGCAACTATGGCTACACCTTC.

This clonotype was detected ten times or more. V usage is TRBV4-3 and J usage is TRBJ2-5; D is unresolved. V lost 4 bases and J 5 bases, leaving 11 bases between the germline ends. CDR3 length equals 13 residues. Germline values: CDR1 LGHNA, CDR2 YSLEER. The CDR3 sequence: CASSRDIGETQYF. In DNA form, the CDR3 reads TGCGCCAGCAGCCGAGACATCGGGGAGACCCAGTACTTC.

The V gene is TRBV7-8, the J gene TRBJ2-7; D remains ambiguous. The CDR3 spans 15 residues. V lost 6 bases, J lost 0 bases, and 15 bases lay in between. Germline lookup yields CDR1 SGHVS and CDR2 FQNEAQ. Here the CDR3 DNA reads TGTGCCAGCAGTCCCGGCAGGCATAGCTCCTACGAGCAGTACTTC. Amino acid sequence: CASSPGRHSSYEQYF.

This clonotype was counted many times. The V and J genes are TRBV10-3 and TRBJ1-2; D uncertain. Trimming cost V 2 bases and J 4 bases, with 11 bases left between them. The V gene's germline CDR1 is ENHRY and CDR2 SYGVKD. The CDR3 is 14 residues long. The DNA for the CDR3 is TGTGCCATCAGTGAGCCGAGAAGGCCCTATGGCTACACCTTC. It yields the protein CAISEPRRPYGYTF.

This clonotype is classed as medium-sized. The chain has TRBV10-2 and TRBJ2-2; D tentatively reads TRBD1 or TRBD2 (5 bases each). CDR1 and CDR2 from the germline V gene are WSHSY and SAAADI. CDR3 length equals 14 residues. V was clipped by 7 bases and J by 1 base, with 10 bases between them. The CDR3: CASKRDLNTGELFF. Written as DNA, the CDR3 is TGCGCCAGCAAGAGGGACCTGAACACCGGGGAGCTGTTTTTT.

By sample fraction, this clonotype is medium-sized. The chain carries TRBV18 and TRBJ1-1, with a tentative D call TRBD1 (5 bases). Trimming took 6 bases from V and 1 from J, leaving 9 bases between them. CDR1 is KGHSH, CDR2 LQKENI, per germline. The CDR3 is 13 residues long. CDR3 loop: CASSRDRNTEAFF. Written as DNA, the CDR3 is TGTGCCAGCTCCAGAGACAGGAACACTGAAGCTTTCTTT.

Worth noting for this clonotype: Since a much larger clone is just one base distant, this may be a read error. The V and J genes are TRBV24-1 and TRBJ2-1; perhaps TRBD1 as D (6 bases). The CDR3 has 16 amino acids. Germline V gene sequence: CDR1 KGHDR, CDR2 SFDVKD. This CDR3 reads CATSDPQGSSHNEQFF. The CDR3 region has the DNA TGTGCCACCAGTGATCCTCAGGGGAGCTCCCACAATGAGCAGTTCTTC.

In this sample, this clonotype turned up a few times. The chain carries TRBV20-1 and TRBJ2-3; D not resolved. Germline V gene sequence: CDR1 DFQATT, CDR2 SNEGSKA (reference sequence). This CDR3 is built from 16 residues. V lost 5 bases and J 0 bases, leaving 18 bases between the germline ends. CDR3 sequence reads: CSASHRLLTSTDTQYF. The CDR3 region has the DNA TGCAGTGCTTCCCACAGACTGCTGACAAGCACAGATACGCAGTATTTT.

This clonotype was observed a handful of times. This rearrangement joins TRBV6-6 to TRBJ2-7, with 7 nucleotides matching TRBD2. The CDR3 contains 13 residues. Trimming took 2 bases from V and 3 from J; bases not matched to a gene: 1. CDR1 and CDR2 (germline): MNHNY, SVGAGI (reference sequence). CDR3 bases: TGTGCCAGCAGTTACGCGGGGGACTACGAGCAGTACTTC. Protein product: CASSYAGDYEQYF.

On this clonotype itself: A much larger clone sits a single nucleotide away, making a read error possible. The chain combines TRBV7-9 with TRBJ2-5; D perhaps matches TRBD2 (5 bases). CDR1 is SEHNR, CDR2 FQNEAQ, per germline (reference sequence). The CDR3 runs to 13 residues. V lost 2 bases and J lost 4, with 8 bases in between. CDR3 sequence reads: CASSLRAGETQYF. CDR3 nucleotide sequence: TGTGCCAGCAGCTTAAGGGCGGGAGAGACCCAGTACTTC. The variable domain in full, with the rest retrieved from reference TRBV7-9 and TRBJ2-5, is DTGVSQNPRHKITKRGQNVTFRCDPISEHNRLYWYRQTLGQGPEFLTYFQNEAQLEKSRLLSDRFSAERPKGSFSTLEIQRTEQGDSAMYLCASSLRAGETQYFGPGTRLLVL.

This clonotype turned up a few times. The CDR3 DNA is TGCGCCAGCAGCTTGGGGACTAGCGGGGGACAAGAGACCCAGTACTTC. It translates to CASSLGTSGGQETQYF. The V and J genes are TRBV5-1 and TRBJ2-5, with 13 bases matching TRBD2. The CDR3 sequence is 16 residues long. The germline V gene encodes CDR1 SGHRS and CDR2 YFSETQ. The junction had 1 base not matched to a gene; V was cut back by 0 bases and J by 2 bases.

This clonotype occurred a few times. V gene TRBV5-1 combines with J gene TRBJ1-2; D is ambiguous. Trimming cost V 0 bases and J 6 bases, with 12 bases left between them. The CDR3 totals 14 residues. Per germline, CDR1 SGHRS and CDR2 YFSETQ. CDR3 sequence: CASSLGFGEDGYTF. As DNA, the CDR3 is TGCGCCAGCAGCTTGGGGTTCGGCGAAGATGGCTACACCTTC.

This clonotype showed up just a few times. This rearrangement joins TRBV11-3 to TRBJ2-7; D is unclear. Germline lookup yields CDR1 SGHNT and CDR2 YENEEA. The germline V and J ends were trimmed by 5 bases and 1 base, with 12 bases remaining between them. The CDR3 length is 14 residues. The CDR3 sequence is CASSQFGQSYEQYF. Here the CDR3 DNA reads TGTGCCAGCAGCCAATTCGGTCAGTCCTACGAGCAGTACTTC. Full variable domain (outside the CDR3, taken from reference TRBV11-3 and TRBJ2-7): EAGVVQSPRYKIIEKKQPVAFWCNPISGHNTLYWYLQNLGQGPELLIRYENEEAVDDSQLPKDRFSAERLKGVDSTLKIQPAELGDSAVYLCASSQFGQSYEQYFGPGTRLTVT.